Detailed here is one TCR beta chain. TCRdb's copy holds only in-frame clones and misses some; the assay was immunoSEQ multiplex PCR. There are roughly 410,000 clones in the sample; about 90% occur only once, and under 3% lies in the top ten. Trimming cost V 5 bases and J 0 bases, with 14 bases left between them. CDR1 is SGHTA, CDR2 FQGNSA, per germline. This CDR3 comprises 16 residues. This record belongs to a study of blood T cell repertoires in COVID-19. The origin of this receptor is a woman aged 55-70 years with COVID-19, enrolled during active disease. The chain combines TRBV7-2 with TRBJ1-3, with a tentative D call TRBD1 (5 bases). The sequenced sample was peripheral blood. The CDR3 spells CASSLIDSFSGNTIYF. In DNA, the CDR3 is TGTGCCAGCAGCCTTATAGACAGCTTCTCTGGAAACACCATATATTTT.